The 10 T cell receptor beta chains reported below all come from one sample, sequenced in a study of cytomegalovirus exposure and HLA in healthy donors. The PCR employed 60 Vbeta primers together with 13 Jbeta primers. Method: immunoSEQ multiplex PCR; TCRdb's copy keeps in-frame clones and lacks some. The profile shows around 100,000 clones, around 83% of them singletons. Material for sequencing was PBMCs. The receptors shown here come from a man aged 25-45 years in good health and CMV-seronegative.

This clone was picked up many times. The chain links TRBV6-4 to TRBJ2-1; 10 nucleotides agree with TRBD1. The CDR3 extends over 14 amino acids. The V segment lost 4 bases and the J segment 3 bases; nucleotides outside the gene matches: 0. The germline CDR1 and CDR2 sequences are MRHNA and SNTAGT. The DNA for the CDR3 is TGTGCCAGCAGTGGGACAGGGGGCTACAATGAGCAGTTCTTC. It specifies CASSGTGGYNEQFF.

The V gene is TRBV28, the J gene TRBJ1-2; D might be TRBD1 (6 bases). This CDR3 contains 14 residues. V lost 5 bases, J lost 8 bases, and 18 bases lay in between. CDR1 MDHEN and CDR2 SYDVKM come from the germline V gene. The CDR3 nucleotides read TGTGCCAGCAGTACCTCCGGGACACAAGTCGGCTACACCTTC. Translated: CASSTSGTQVGYTF.

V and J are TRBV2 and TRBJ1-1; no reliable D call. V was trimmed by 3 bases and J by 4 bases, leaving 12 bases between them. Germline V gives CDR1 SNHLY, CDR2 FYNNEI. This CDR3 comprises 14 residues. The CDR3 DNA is TGTGCCAGCAGTGAGTTACACAGTATCACTGAAGCTTTCTTT. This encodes CASSELHSITEAFF.

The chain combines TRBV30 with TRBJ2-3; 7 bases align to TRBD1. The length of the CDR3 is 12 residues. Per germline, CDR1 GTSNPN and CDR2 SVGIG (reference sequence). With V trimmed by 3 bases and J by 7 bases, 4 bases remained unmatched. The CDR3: CAWRDRSNTQYF. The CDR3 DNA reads TGTGCCTGGAGGGACAGGTCTAATACGCAGTATTTT. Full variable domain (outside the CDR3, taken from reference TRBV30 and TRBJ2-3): SQTIHQWPATLVQPVGSPLSLECTVEGTSNPNLYWYRQAAGRGLQLLFYSVGIGQISSEVPQNLSASRPQDRQFILSSKKLLLSDSGFYLCAWRDRSNTQYFGPGTRLTVL.

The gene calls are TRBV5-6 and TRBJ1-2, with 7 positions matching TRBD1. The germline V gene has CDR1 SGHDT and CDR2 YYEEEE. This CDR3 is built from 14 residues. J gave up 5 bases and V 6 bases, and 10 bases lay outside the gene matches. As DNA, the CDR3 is TGTGCCAGCACCCTACAGGGGCCCACATATGGCTACACCTTC. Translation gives CASTLQGPTYGYTF. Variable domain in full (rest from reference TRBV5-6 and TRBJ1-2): DAGVTQSPTHLIKTRGQQVTLRCSPKSGHDTVSWYQQALGQGPQFIFQYYEEEERQRGNFPDRFSGHQFPNYSSELNVNALLLGDSALYLCASTLQGPTYGYTFGSGTRLTVV.

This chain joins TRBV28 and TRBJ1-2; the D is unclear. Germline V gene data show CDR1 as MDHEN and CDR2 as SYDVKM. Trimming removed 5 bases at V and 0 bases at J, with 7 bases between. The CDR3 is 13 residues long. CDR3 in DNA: TGTGCCAGCAGTAGAGGGACTAACTATGGCTACACCTTC. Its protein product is CASSRGTNYGYTF.

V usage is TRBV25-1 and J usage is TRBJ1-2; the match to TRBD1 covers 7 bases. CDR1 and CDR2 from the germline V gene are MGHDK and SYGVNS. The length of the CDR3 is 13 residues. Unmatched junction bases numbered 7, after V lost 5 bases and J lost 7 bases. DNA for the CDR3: TGTGCCAGCAGTAACAGGGGAAGGACTGGCTACACCTTC. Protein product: CASSNRGRTGYTF.

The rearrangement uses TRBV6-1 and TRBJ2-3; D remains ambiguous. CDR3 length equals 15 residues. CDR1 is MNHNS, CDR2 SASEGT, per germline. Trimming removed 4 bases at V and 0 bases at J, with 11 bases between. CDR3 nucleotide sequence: TGTGCCAGCAGTGTAGACAAGCCTAGCACAGATACGCAGTATTTT. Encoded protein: CASSVDKPSTDTQYF.

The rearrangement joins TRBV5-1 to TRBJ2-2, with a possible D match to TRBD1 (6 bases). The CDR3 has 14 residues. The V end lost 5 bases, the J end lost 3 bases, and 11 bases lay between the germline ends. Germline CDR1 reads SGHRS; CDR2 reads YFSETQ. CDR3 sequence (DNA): TGCGCCAGCAGAATGACAGGAGACACCGGGGAGCTGTTTTTT. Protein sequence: CASRMTGDTGELFF.

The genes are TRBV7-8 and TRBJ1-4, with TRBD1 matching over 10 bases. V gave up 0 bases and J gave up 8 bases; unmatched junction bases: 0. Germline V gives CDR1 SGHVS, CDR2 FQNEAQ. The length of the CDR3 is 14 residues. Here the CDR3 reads CASSLADRGEKLFF. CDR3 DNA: TGTGCCAGCAGCTTAGCGGACAGGGGGGAAAAACTGTTTTTT.